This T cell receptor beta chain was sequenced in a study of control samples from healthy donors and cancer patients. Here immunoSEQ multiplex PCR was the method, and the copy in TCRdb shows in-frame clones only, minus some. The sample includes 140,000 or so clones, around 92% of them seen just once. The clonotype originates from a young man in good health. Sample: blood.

This CDR3 reads CASSLGTTPISEQFF. The CDR3 nucleotides are TGTGCCAGCAGCCTCGGGACTACCCCGATTAGTGAGCAGTTCTTC. This sequence joins TRBV7-3 and TRBJ2-1; TRBD2 matches 7 bases. Germline values: CDR1 SGHTA, CDR2 FQGTGA. The CDR3 has 15 residues. V was clipped by 5 bases and J by 9 bases; unmatched bases: 13.